Presented here are 14 T cell receptor beta chains from one specimen sequenced in a study of cytotoxic CD8 clonotypes in ibrutinib-treated CLL. Sequencing was performed with immunoSEQ multiplex PCR; in TCRdb, only in-frame clones are kept and a portion is missing. The profile covers approximately 190,000 clones, with roughly 65% appearing a single time and around 5.9% taken by the ten largest. The sequenced sample was PBMCs, obtained after 12 months of ibrutinib treatment. The receptors derive from a human donor with chronic lymphocytic leukemia.

This chain uses TRBV30 with TRBJ1-1, with D uncertain. The CDR3 covers 13 residues. Trimming took 3 bases from V and 6 from J, leaving 14 bases between them. CDR1 and CDR2 (germline): GTSNPN, SVGIG (reference sequence). CDR3 region: CAWSPDLGAEAFF. The CDR3 DNA reads as TGTGCCTGGAGCCCGGACCTAGGAGCTGAAGCTTTCTTT.

V and J are TRBV6-1 and TRBJ1-4; TRBD1 aligns across 11 bases. CDR1 is MNHNS, CDR2 SASEGT, per germline. Trimming cost V 7 bases and J 6 bases; bases outside gene matches: 7. The CDR3 length is 15 residues. The CDR3 DNA is TGTGCCAGCAATTTGCGGACAGGGGGCGATGAAAAACTGTTTTTT. It is translated as CASNLRTGGDEKLFF.

This clone was recorded a few times. The rearrangement uses TRBV5-1 and TRBJ2-7, with 8 bases fitting TRBD2. Germline CDR1 reads SGHRS; CDR2 reads YFSETQ. CDR3 length equals 14 residues. V shed 4 bases and J 4 bases; nucleotides not matched to a gene: 7. The CDR3 protein is CASSPGGAHYEQYF. In DNA, the CDR3 is TGCGCCAGCAGCCCGGGGGGGGCCCATTACGAGCAGTACTTC.

J is TRBJ1-4 and V is TRBV30; maybe TRBD1 (5 bases). CDR3 length equals 14 residues. The V gene's germline CDR1 is GTSNPN and CDR2 SVGIG (reference sequence). V shed 2 bases and J shed 8 bases, with 15 bases lying between them. CDR3 bases: TGTGCCTGGAGTCCCGGGGCCAAAATCGAAAAACTGTTTTTT. This codes for CAWSPGAKIEKLFF.

The chain has TRBV9 and TRBJ2-3, with 8 bases matching TRBD1. The CDR3 sequence is 14 residues long. Germline values: CDR1 SGDLS, CDR2 YYNGEE. Trimming cost V 3 bases and J 6 bases; bases outside gene matches: 6. The CDR3, as DNA: TGTGCCAGCAGCGCGCGACAGGGGATGGATACGCAGTATTTT. It is translated as CASSARQGMDTQYF. The full variable domain, rest sourced from reference TRBV9 and TRBJ2-3, is DSGVTQTPKHLITATGQRVTLRCSPRSGDLSVYWYQQSLDQGLQFLIQYYNGEERAKGNILERFSAQQFPDLHSELNLSSLELGDSALYFCASSARQGMDTQYFGPGTRLTVL.

The chain links TRBV9 to TRBJ2-7; no clear D. V lost 0 bases and J 1 base, leaving 8 bases between the germline ends. The CDR3 extends over 14 amino acids. Looked up from germline, CDR1 is SGDLS and CDR2 is YYNGEE. The CDR3: CASSVVPVSYEQYF. The DNA for the CDR3 is TGTGCCAGCAGCGTAGTCCCCGTATCCTACGAGCAGTACTTC. The full variable domain, with the rest looked up from reference TRBV9 and TRBJ2-7, is DSGVTQTPKHLITATGQRVTLRCSPRSGDLSVYWYQQSLDQGLQFLIQYYNGEERAKGNILERFSAQQFPDLHSELNLSSLELGDSALYFCASSVVPVSYEQYFGPGTRLTVT.

The CDR3 sequence: CASSLAGTGGTEAFF. The CDR3 DNA reads as TGTGCCAGTAGTTTAGCCGGGACAGGGGGCACTGAAGCTTTCTTT. This chain joins TRBV19 and TRBJ1-1, with 11 bases fitting TRBD1. The CDR3 length is 15 residues. The germline V gene has CDR1 LNHDA and CDR2 SQIVND (reference sequence). V trimming: 5 bases; J trimming: 4 bases; junction bases outside the gene matches: 6.

The chain has TRBV30 and TRBJ1-3, with D perhaps matching TRBD1 (6 bases). This CDR3 has 14 residues. Germline V gives CDR1 GTSNPN, CDR2 SVGIG (reference sequence). V gave up 7 bases and J gave up 3 bases, with 16 bases separating them. The CDR3, as DNA: TGTGCCTCCCCACAGGGACTGGGTGGAAACACCATATATTTT. It specifies CASPQGLGGNTIYF.

This chain connects TRBV7-3 to TRBJ2-2; the match to TRBD2 covers 12 bases. Trimming removed 2 bases from V and 0 bases from J; junction bases left unmatched: 4. CDR1 SGHTA and CDR2 FQGTGA come from the germline V gene. The CDR3 runs to 18 residues. This chain's CDR3 is CASSLEPSGRANTGELFF. In DNA form, the CDR3 reads TGTGCCAGCAGCTTAGAACCTAGCGGGAGGGCGAACACCGGGGAGCTGTTTTTT.

The chain couples TRBV5-6 to TRBJ2-1; TRBD1 matches at 8 bases. Per germline, CDR1 SGHDT and CDR2 YYEEEE. This CDR3 contains 14 residues. V lost 0 bases to trimming and J lost 7 bases; unmatched junction nucleotides: 3. The CDR3 protein is CASSLEGQVNEQFF. The CDR3 nucleotides read TGTGCCAGCAGCTTGGAGGGACAGGTGAATGAGCAGTTCTTC.

This clone appeared once. The J gene is TRBJ1-6, the V gene TRBV9; a possible D gene is TRBD1 (5 bases). The V end lost 3 bases, the J end lost 9 bases, and 13 bases lay between the germline ends. Looked up from germline, CDR1 is SGDLS and CDR2 is YYNGEE. The CDR3 covers 14 residues. CDR3 nucleotide sequence: TGTGCCAGCAGCGCTACCCCAGGGATTTCACCCCTCCACTTT. It translates to CASSATPGISPLHF. The entire variable domain, with the rest obtained from reference TRBV9 and TRBJ1-6, is as follows: DSGVTQTPKHLITATGQRVTLRCSPRSGDLSVYWYQQSLDQGLQFLIQYYNGEERAKGNILERFSAQQFPDLHSELNLSSLELGDSALYFCASSATPGISPLHFGNGTRLTVT.

The chain couples TRBV7-9 to TRBJ1-3; 7 bases are shared with TRBD1. Germline trimming cut 4 bases from V and 2 bases from J; bases unmatched to any gene: 8. The CDR3 runs 16 residues. Germline lookup yields CDR1 SEHNR and CDR2 FQNEAQ (reference sequence). The CDR3 sequence: CASSSLRGGTGNTIYF. The DNA for the CDR3 is TGTGCCAGCAGCTCTCTCAGGGGGGGAACTGGAAACACCATATATTTT.

The genes are TRBV6-1 and TRBJ1-1; D not certain. Deletions cut 7 bases from V and 7 bases from J, with 16 bases between. The germline gives CDR1 MNHNS, CDR2 SASEGT. This CDR3 has 13 amino acids. This CDR3 is CASNEIRGVEAFF. CDR3 DNA sequence: TGTGCCAGCAATGAGATCCGTGGGGTTGAAGCTTTCTTT.

The chain is built from TRBV7-2 and TRBJ1-2; no firm D call. Trimming stripped 1 base from V and 6 bases from J, with 9 bases between. This CDR3 is built from 13 residues. CDR1 is SGHTA, CDR2 FQGNSA, per germline. The CDR3 DNA follows: TGTGCCAGCAGCTTAGAGAGGCAGGATGGCTACACCTTC. Amino acid sequence: CASSLERQDGYTF.